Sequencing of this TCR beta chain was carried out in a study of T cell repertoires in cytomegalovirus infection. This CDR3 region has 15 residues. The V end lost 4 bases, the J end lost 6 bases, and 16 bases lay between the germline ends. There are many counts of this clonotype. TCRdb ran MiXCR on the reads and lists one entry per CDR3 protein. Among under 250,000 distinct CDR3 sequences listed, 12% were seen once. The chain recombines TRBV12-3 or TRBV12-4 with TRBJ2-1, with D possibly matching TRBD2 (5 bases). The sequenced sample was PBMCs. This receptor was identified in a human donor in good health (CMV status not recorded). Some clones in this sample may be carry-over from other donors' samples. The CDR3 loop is CASSYPGTTANEQFF. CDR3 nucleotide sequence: TGTGCCAGCAGTTATCCGGGAACGACCGCCAATGAGCAGTTCTTC.